This T cell receptor (beta chain) comes out of a study of blood T cell repertoires in COVID-19. Germline V gene lookup returns CDR1 GTSNPN and CDR2 SVGIG (reference sequence). V lost 5 bases and J 1 base, leaving 14 bases between the germline ends. The CDR3 is 14 amino acids. Repertoires were generated with immunoSEQ multiplex PCR, while TCRdb's copy carries only in-frame clones and drops some. Of 130,000 or so clones in the sample, 80% to 90% were seen once. The TCR was taken from a woman aged 60-75 years with acute or convalescent COVID-19. Sequencing used peripheral blood. The J gene is TRBJ1-1, the V gene TRBV30, with a tentative D call TRBD1 (6 bases). The CDR3 DNA sequence: TGTGCCTGGGGCGAACCGACAGGGAACACTGAAGCTTTCTTT. Protein: CAWGEPTGNTEAFF.